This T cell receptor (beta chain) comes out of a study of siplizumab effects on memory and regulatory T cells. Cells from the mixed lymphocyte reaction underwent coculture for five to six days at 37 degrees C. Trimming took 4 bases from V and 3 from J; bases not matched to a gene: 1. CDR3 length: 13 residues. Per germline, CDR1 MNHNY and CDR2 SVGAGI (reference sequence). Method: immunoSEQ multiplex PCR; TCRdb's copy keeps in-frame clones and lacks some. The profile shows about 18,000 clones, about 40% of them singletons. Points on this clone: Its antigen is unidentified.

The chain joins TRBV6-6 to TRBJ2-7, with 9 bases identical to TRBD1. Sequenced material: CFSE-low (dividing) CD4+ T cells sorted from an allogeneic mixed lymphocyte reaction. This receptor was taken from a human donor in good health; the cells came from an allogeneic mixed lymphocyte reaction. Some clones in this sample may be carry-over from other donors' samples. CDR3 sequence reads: CASSWGQGYEQYF. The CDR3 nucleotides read TGTGCCAGCAGTTGGGGACAGGGCTACGAGCAGTACTTC.